Presented here are 26 T cell receptor beta chains from one specimen sequenced in a study of blood T cell repertoires in COVID-19. The data were produced by immunoSEQ multiplex PCR, yet TCRdb's version contains in-frame clones alone and is incomplete. The data contain over 100,000 clones, around four fifths of them singletons. The sample was peripheral blood. The receptors derive from a woman aged 60-75 years with acute or convalescent COVID-19.

The rearrangement uses TRBV5-4 and TRBJ1-3; TRBD1 aligns across 10 bases. This CDR3 region has 16 residues. The germline gives CDR1 SGHNT, CDR2 YYREEE (reference sequence). Unmatched junction bases numbered 4, after V lost 4 bases and J lost 0 bases. The CDR3 reads CASSQGQGGSGNTIYF. CDR3 nucleotides: TGTGCCAGCAGCCAAGGACAGGGGGGCTCTGGAAACACCATATATTTT.

The rearrangement uses TRBV10-3 and TRBJ2-7; D unresolved. V shed 0 bases and J shed 0 bases, with 12 bases lying between them. Germline CDR1 and CDR2: ENHRY and SYGVKD. The CDR3 is 16 amino acids. CDR3 nucleotides: TGTGCCATCAGTGAGTCCTTGACCCGGAGCTCCTACGAGCAGTACTTC. Protein sequence: CAISESLTRSSYEQYF.

This clone has only a few counts. Other DNA sequences in this specimen translate into the identical CDR3. The J gene is TRBJ2-1, the V gene TRBV7-2; 8 positions agree with TRBD1. Trimming took 5 bases from V and 4 from J; bases not matched to a gene: 7. This CDR3 spans 15 amino acids. Germline V gene lookup returns CDR1 SGHTA and CDR2 FQGNSA. The CDR3 DNA sequence: TGTGCCAGCAGCCCAGGGACAGGAGCGTACAATGAGCAGTTCTTC. This encodes CASSPGTGAYNEQFF.

The V call is TRBV4-1, the J call TRBJ2-2; 8 nucleotides align to TRBD2. Germline-derived CDR1 and CDR2 are MGHRA and YSYEKL. V trimming: 2 bases; J trimming: 2 bases; junction bases outside the gene matches: 7. This CDR3 has 17 residues. In nucleotides, the CDR3 is TGCGCCAGCAGCCAACCTATCCGGGGGGGAAACACCGGGGAGCTGTTTTTT. Residues: CASSQPIRGGNTGELFF.

The chain combines TRBV11-2 with TRBJ1-1, with D perhaps matching TRBD1 (5 bases). There are 19 residues in the CDR3. V lost 5 bases and J 3 bases, leaving 28 bases between the germline ends. The V gene's germline CDR1 is SGHAT and CDR2 FQNNGV. The CDR3 loop is CASSVSRGSGPGDYTEAFF. The CDR3 coding sequence is TGTGCCAGCAGCGTATCCAGAGGGAGCGGACCGGGGGATTACACTGAAGCTTTCTTT.

This clone showed up just once. This chain connects TRBV6-5 to TRBJ1-5; 7 nucleotides align to TRBD1. The V gene end was trimmed by 8 bases and the J gene end by 4 bases; junction bases not matched to a gene: 5. Germline values: CDR1 MNHEY, CDR2 SVGAGI. CDR3 length: 13 amino acids. The CDR3 DNA is TGTGCCAGCCAGCCAGGGGGTAATCAGCCCCAGCATTTT. The encoded protein is CASQPGGNQPQHF.

CDR3 region: CASMAGFLDQPQHF. CDR3 nucleotide sequence: TGTGCCAGCATGGCCGGGTTTCTTGATCAGCCCCAGCATTTT. V usage is TRBV2 and J usage is TRBJ1-5, with D uncertain. With 7 bases removed from V and 5 bases from J, the gap between germline ends came to 15 bases. Germline V gene lookup returns CDR1 SNHLY and CDR2 FYNNEI. There are 14 residues in the CDR3.

V gene TRBV12-5 combines with J gene TRBJ2-5, with 9 bases lining up with TRBD1. Germline CDR1 is LGHNT and CDR2 is FRNRAP. The CDR3 runs 15 residues. Germline trimming cut 1 base from V and 5 bases from J; bases unmatched to any gene: 5. For the CDR3, the DNA is TGTGCTAGTGGTTTGGGACAGGGGGGAAGCGAGACCCAGTACTTC. Translation: CASGLGQGGSETQYF.

A note on this clone: A junction end diverges from the germline sequence, so it may reflect a read error. The CDR3 DNA sequence: TGTGCCAGCAGCCCCAATTATCACGGGAGCAGAGATACGCAGTATTTT. Translated: CASSPNYHGSRDTQYF. The chain is built from TRBV16 and TRBJ2-3, with D possibly matching TRBD2 (6 bases). CDR1 and CDR2 (germline): KGHSY, FQNENV. The CDR3 contains 16 residues.

This clone has a single count. This chain connects TRBV30 to TRBJ2-2, with 7 bases that match TRBD1. The CDR3 is made up of 14 amino acids. Trimming removed 2 bases from V and 4 bases from J; junction bases left unmatched: 4. Germline lookup yields CDR1 GTSNPN and CDR2 SVGIG (reference sequence). CDR3 in amino acids: CAWSLGGGTGELFF. In DNA, the CDR3 is TGTGCCTGGAGTCTAGGGGGCGGCACCGGGGAGCTGTTTTTT. Combining the CDR3 with reference TRBV30 and TRBJ2-2 gives the whole variable domain SQTIHQWPATLVQPVGSPLSLECTVEGTSNPNLYWYRQAAGRGLQLLFYSVGIGQISSEVPQNLSASRPQDRQFILSSKKLLLSDSGFYLCAWSLGGGTGELFFGEGSRLTVL.

The chain recombines TRBV30 with TRBJ2-2, with D perhaps TRBD2 (6 bases). The CDR3 loop spans 13 amino acids. V lost 0 bases and J lost 5, with 7 bases in between. The germline gives CDR1 GTSNPN, CDR2 SVGIG (reference sequence). This CDR3 reads CAWSVGGTGELFF. CDR3 DNA: TGTGCCTGGAGTGTTGGAGGGACCGGGGAGCTGTTTTTT. Variable domain in full (rest from reference TRBV30 and TRBJ2-2): SQTIHQWPATLVQPVGSPLSLECTVEGTSNPNLYWYRQAAGRGLQLLFYSVGIGQISSEVPQNLSASRPQDRQFILSSKKLLLSDSGFYLCAWSVGGTGELFFGEGSRLTVL.

The chain has TRBV3-1 (or the pseudogene TRBV3-2) and TRBJ2-2; unclear D gene. Per the germline V gene, CDR1 is LGHDT and CDR2 is YNNKEL (reference sequence). This CDR3 spans 15 amino acids. Trimming removed 1 base from V and 1 base from J, with 7 bases in between. CDR3 sequence reads: CASSQGLRNTGELFF. The CDR3 coding sequence is TGTGCCAGCAGCCAAGGTCTACGGAACACCGGGGAGCTGTTTTTT.

This chain connects TRBV18 to TRBJ2-1, with D perhaps matching TRBD2 (5 bases). Germline V lookup: CDR1 KGHSH, CDR2 LQKENI. V was trimmed by 2 bases and J by 10 bases, leaving 9 bases between them. The length of the CDR3 is 12 residues. The CDR3 bases are TGTGCCAGCTCACCATCTAGCAGGGAGCAGTTCTTC. Its translation is CASSPSSREQFF.

With respect to this clone: Other DNA sequences from this sample encode an identical CDR3 as well. The chain employs TRBV12-3 or TRBV12-4 and TRBJ1-2; 7 nucleotides match TRBD1. The CDR3 contains 12 residues. Trimming cost V 5 bases and J 4 bases; bases outside gene matches: 1. The CDR3 bases are TGTGCCAGCAGTCCAGGGGGCTATGGCTACACCTTC. Its translation is CASSPGGYGYTF.

This clone was counted a few times. This chain links TRBV9 with TRBJ2-3; D may be TRBD2 (5 bases). The CDR3 extends over 15 amino acids. V was shortened by 4 bases and J by 2 bases, with 14 bases between the two germline ends. CDR1 is SGDLS, CDR2 YYNGEE, per germline. The CDR3 DNA reads as TGTGCCAGCAGCACCGTCAGTAGCGTCACAGATACGCAGTATTTT. Its translation is CASSTVSSVTDTQYF.

This clone was detected once. The rearrangement joins TRBV7-9 to TRBJ2-1; D gene unclear. The CDR3 has 15 amino acids. Trimming stripped 4 bases from V and 4 bases from J, with 14 bases between. The germline V gene encodes CDR1 SEHNR and CDR2 FQNEAQ (reference sequence). Written as DNA, the CDR3 is TGTGCCAGCAGCTCCCTCAGGCGAATGTACAATGAGCAGTTCTTC. Its protein product is CASSSLRRMYNEQFF.

The chain uses TRBV11-2 and TRBJ1-1, with unresolved D. The CDR3 length is 15 residues. Deletions cut 7 bases from V and 0 bases from J, with 15 bases between. Germline lookup yields CDR1 SGHAT and CDR2 FQNNGV. This chain's CDR3 is CASKSLGLMNTEAFF. DNA of the CDR3: TGTGCCAGCAAATCCTTGGGCCTCATGAACACTGAAGCTTTCTTT.

This rearrangement joins TRBV6-5 to TRBJ1-1, with TRBD1 as a possible D gene (5 bases). Germline CDR1 MNHEY, CDR2 SVGAGI. The V and J ends lost 0 bases and 6 bases respectively, with 8 bases between them. The CDR3 has 13 amino acids. The CDR3 DNA sequence: TGTGCCAGCAGTTACTCTATCAGGGCTGAAGCTTTCTTT. It yields the protein CASSYSIRAEAFF.

This clone was counted a few times. The chain is built from TRBV9 and TRBJ2-2, with 10 bases lining up with TRBD1. Germline V gene data show CDR1 as SGDLS and CDR2 as YYNGEE. The CDR3 totals 16 residues. Trimming cost V 2 bases and J 0 bases; bases outside gene matches: 1. CDR3 DNA sequence: TGTGCCAGCAGCGTGGGGACAGGGGCGAACACCGGGGAGCTGTTTTTT. Protein sequence: CASSVGTGANTGELFF.

This chain links TRBV5-1 with TRBJ1-6; D gene ambiguous. Trimming removed 3 bases from V and 6 bases from J, with 10 bases in between. Germline V gene sequence: CDR1 SGHRS, CDR2 YFSETQ. The CDR3 is made up of 14 amino acids. CDR3 DNA: TGCGCCAGCAGCTCGACTGAACTTAATTCACCCCTCCACTTT. This sequence encodes CASSSTELNSPLHF. Complete variable domain (other parts from reference TRBV5-1 and TRBJ1-6): KAGVTQTPRYLIKTRGQQVTLSCSPISGHRSVSWYQQTPGQGLQFLFEYFSETQRNKGNFPGRFSGRQFSNSRSEMNVSTLELGDSALYLCASSSTELNSPLHFGNGTRLTVT.

This chain joins TRBV4-1 and TRBJ2-2; possibly TRBD1 for D (5 bases). Germline V CDR1 and CDR2: MGHRA, YSYEKL. Trimming removed 0 bases from V and 6 bases from J, with 8 bases in between. The CDR3 loop spans 14 amino acids. As DNA, the CDR3 is TGCGCCAGCAGCCAAGATGGGGCCTCCGGGGAGCTGTTTTTT. This sequence encodes CASSQDGASGELFF.

The V and J genes are TRBV9 and TRBJ1-4, with D perhaps TRBD1 (6 bases). Germline V gene sequence: CDR1 SGDLS, CDR2 YYNGEE. The V end lost 0 bases, the J end lost 5 bases, and 11 bases lay between the germline ends. CDR3 length equals 15 residues. The CDR3 DNA reads TGTGCCAGCAGCGTAGGTGGGACACCCAATGAAAAACTGTTTTTT. It codes for CASSVGGTPNEKLFF.

The J gene is TRBJ1-5, the V gene TRBV28; maybe TRBD1 (6 bases). The germline gives CDR1 MDHEN, CDR2 SYDVKM. Trimming stripped 2 bases from V and 2 bases from J, with 10 bases between. The CDR3 is made up of 15 amino acids. CDR3 amino acids: CASSLGGARNQPQHF. CDR3 DNA: TGTGCCAGCAGTTTAGGGGGGGCTCGCAATCAGCCCCAGCATTTT.

The CDR3 sequence is CASSESEGASQGYGYTF. The DNA for the CDR3 is TGTGCCAGCAGCGAGAGCGAGGGCGCATCCCAAGGCTATGGCTACACCTTC. The V gene is TRBV4-2, the J gene TRBJ1-2; no reliable D call. Looked up from germline, CDR1 is LGHNA and CDR2 is YNFKEQ. V was shortened by 5 bases and J by 4 bases, with 23 bases between the two germline ends. This CDR3 has 17 residues.

The chain couples TRBV11-2 to TRBJ2-7; D ambiguous. CDR3 length: 14 residues. Trimming shortened V by 2 bases and J by 4 bases, and 12 bases separated the two germline ends. Germline lookup yields CDR1 SGHAT and CDR2 FQNNGV. The CDR3 DNA follows: TGTGCCAGCAGCTTAACAGATCAACGGTACGAGCAGTACTTC. The encoded protein is CASSLTDQRYEQYF.

The rearrangement uses TRBV5-4 and TRBJ1-1; 7 bases align to TRBD1. The CDR3 contains 15 residues. Germline V lookup: CDR1 SGHNT, CDR2 YYREEE (reference sequence). With V trimmed by 1 base and J by 6 bases, 9 bases remained unmatched. The CDR3: CASSLTHRGLAEAFF. The CDR3 DNA sequence: TGTGCCAGCAGCTTGACCCACAGGGGTTTGGCTGAAGCTTTCTTT.